This T cell receptor beta chain was retrieved from a study of T-cell reconstitution after alpha-beta-depleted transplantation in children. Overall study results and limits: Where some patients showed high TCRbeta diversity at day 60, it came from recipient T cells and thymic progenitors that had survived.

Unique molecular identifiers featured in how the TCRbeta library was prepared. TCRdb itself ran the PCR reads through MiXCR, one entry per CDR3 protein. The profile shows under 450,000 distinct CDR3 sequences, 15% to 20% of them singletons. As regards this clonotype: Its target is not known.

This sequence was found in a boy under two years old who had a stem cell transplant for Wiskott-Aldrich syndrome, so the T cells may come from the graft donor. The specimen comprised PBMCs, mostly from graft donor cells, sampled 360 days after TCRalphabeta/CD19-depleted stem cell transplant.

CDR3 in amino acids: CASSFTRGRARELFF. The CDR3 DNA reads TGTGCCAGCAGCTTTACAAGGGGGCGGGCCAGGGAGCTGTTTTTT. This chain joins TRBV7-2 and TRBJ2-2; 7 nucleotides agree with TRBD1. CDR3 length: 15 residues. V gave up 3 bases and J gave up 9 bases; unmatched junction bases: 10. In germline, CDR1 is SGHTA, CDR2 FQGNSA.